One sample yielded the 10 T cell receptor beta chains listed below, sequenced in a study of cytomegalovirus exposure and HLA in healthy donors. Sequencing used immunoSEQ multiplex PCR; TCRdb keeps in-frame clones, though not all of them. The sample has about 360,000 clones, 86% seen once; the top ten hold roughly 0.8%. Sequenced sample: PBMCs. Source of these receptors: a woman aged 18 to 35 in good health and CMV-seronegative.

The count of this clone is one. The chain links TRBV13 to TRBJ1-6; 8 bases match TRBD1. The junction had 7 bases not matched to a gene; V was cut back by 5 bases and J by 4 bases. This CDR3 spans 16 amino acids. Germline loops: CDR1 PRHDT, CDR2 FYEKMQ (reference sequence). The chain's CDR3 is CASSTQGVQYNSPLHF. Here the CDR3 DNA reads TGTGCCAGCAGCACACAGGGGGTTCAGTATAATTCACCCCTCCACTTT.

V and J are TRBV4-2 and TRBJ1-1; no clear D gene. CDR1 LGHNA and CDR2 YNFKEQ come from the germline V gene. This CDR3 region has 14 residues. With 5 bases removed from V and 3 bases from J, the gap between germline ends came to 13 bases. The CDR3 DNA reads as TGTGCCAGCAGCTCCCCCATCGGGGACACTGAAGCTTTCTTT. This gives the protein CASSSPIGDTEAFF.

J is TRBJ2-1 and V is TRBV11-1, with 9 bases matching TRBD2. Losses at the gene ends were 6 bases for V and 3 bases for J; bases not matched to a gene: 3. The V gene's germline CDR1 is SGHAT and CDR2 FQDESV (reference sequence). There are 14 residues in the CDR3. In DNA, the CDR3 is TGTGCCAGCAGAGAGCGGGAGGTCTACAATGAGCAGTTCTTC. This codes for CASREREVYNEQFF.

The rearrangement uses TRBV5-1 and TRBJ2-2; tentatively, D is TRBD1 (6 bases). CDR3 size: 14 residues. CDR1 and CDR2 (germline): SGHRS, YFSETQ. Trimming cost V 2 bases and J 5 bases, with 10 bases left between them. CDR3 region: CASSLQGLTGELFF. In nucleotides, the CDR3 is TGCGCCAGCAGCTTACAGGGCCTTACCGGGGAGCTGTTTTTT.

The gene calls are TRBV2 and TRBJ1-4, with a possible D match to TRBD1 (5 bases). With 7 bases removed from V and 6 bases from J, the gap between germline ends came to 21 bases. The V gene's germline CDR1 is SNHLY and CDR2 FYNNEI. The length of the CDR3 is 16 residues. The CDR3 reads CASKSRALGLDEKLFF. CDR3 nucleotides: TGTGCCAGCAAATCCAGGGCTCTAGGCCTAGATGAAAAACTGTTTTTT. The full variable domain, in which reference TRBV2 and TRBJ1-4 provide the parts outside the CDR3, is EPEVTQTPSHQVTQMGQEVILRCVPISNHLYFYWYRQILGQKVEFLVSFYNNEISEKSEIFDDQFSVERPDGSNFTLKIRSTKLEDSAMYFCASKSRALGLDEKLFFGSGTQLSVL.

V and J are TRBV28 and TRBJ1-4, with unresolved D. Germline V CDR1 and CDR2: MDHEN, SYDVKM. Trimming cost V 1 base and J 8 bases, with 11 bases left between them. The CDR3 covers 14 residues. CDR3 protein: CASSLYGMGEKLFF. The CDR3 DNA sequence: TGTGCCAGCAGTTTATACGGGATGGGAGAAAAACTGTTTTTT.

CDR3 nucleotide sequence: TGTGCCAGCAGGTCAATTCTAGCGGGAGCGGGTAATGAGCAGTTCTTC. This sequence encodes CASRSILAGAGNEQFF. The rearrangement joins TRBV27 to TRBJ2-1; 10 nucleotides align to TRBD2. This CDR3 comprises 16 residues. Germline trimming cut 6 bases from V and 7 bases from J; bases unmatched to any gene: 12. Germline-derived CDR1 and CDR2 are MNHEY and SMNVEV (reference sequence).

This sequence joins TRBV4-1 and TRBJ1-2; 7 bases match TRBD1. This CDR3 spans 15 amino acids. Trimming removed 2 bases from V and 2 bases from J; junction bases left unmatched: 5. Germline CDR1 is MGHRA and CDR2 is YSYEKL. The CDR3 sequence: CASSQLAGGNYGYTF. In DNA form, the CDR3 reads TGCGCCAGCAGCCAACTGGCAGGGGGAAACTATGGCTACACCTTC.

The rearrangement joins TRBV6-1 to TRBJ1-5; D unclear. The CDR3 totals 14 residues. Germline assignment: CDR1 MNHNS and CDR2 SASEGT. Trimming pared 4 bases from V and 1 base from J, leaving 8 bases between. CDR3 amino acids: CASSGIVSNQPQHF. The CDR3 DNA sequence: TGTGCCAGCAGTGGAATAGTCAGCAATCAGCCCCAGCATTTT.

The chain recombines TRBV5-4 with TRBJ1-3, with no clear D. The CDR3 is 16 amino acids. V gave up 4 bases and J gave up 3 bases, with 17 bases separating them. The V gene's germline CDR1 is SGHNT and CDR2 YYREEE (reference sequence). The CDR3 spells CASSQRVAAGGNTIYF. The DNA of the CDR3 is TGTGCCAGCAGCCAACGAGTGGCTGCGGGTGGAAACACCATATATTTT.